Sequencing of this TCR beta chain was carried out in a study of shared T cell receptors in the human thymus. Only in-frame clones appear in the TCRdb table, and some are missing; sequencing was by immunoSEQ multiplex PCR. This table holds about 660,000 clones, over 75% found once. Germline CDR1 is LNHDA and CDR2 is SQIVND (reference sequence). This CDR3 is 16 amino acids long. Trimming at V came to 5 bases and at J to 7 bases, leaving 12 bases not matched to a gene. These records were also assigned to another study, of human thymus T cells. That work contributes: Corrective surgery for congenital heart defects was being performed on the healthy Finnish infants who were the donors. Thymic resections from corrective heart surgery supplied the tissue. The authors found apparently biased V and J gene usage in thymic and blood repertoires. Related research described strongly overlapping thymic repertoires in unrelated people.

The chain carries TRBV19 and TRBJ1-1, with 11 bases fitting TRBD1. This sequence originates from a boy under two years old with a congenital heart defect. Specimen: thymocytes. The CDR3 nucleotides read TGTGCCAGTAGTCCAAAATGGGACAGGGGGAGCGATGAAGCTTTCTTT. It yields the protein CASSPKWDRGSDEAFF. The full variable domain, rest sourced from reference TRBV19 and TRBJ1-1, is DGGITQSPKYLFRKEGQNVTLSCEQNLNHDAMYWYRQDPGQGLRLIYYSQIVNDFQKGDIAEGYSVSREKKESFPLTVTSAQKNPTAFYLCASSPKWDRGSDEAFFGQGTRLTVV.